The entry below describes one T cell receptor beta chain. This clonotype was detected only a few times. Its binding antigen is unknown. Base qualities are missing; no much larger clone stands one base away. This specimen belongs to a study of post-analysis software for immune sequencing data (dated by TCRdb to 2015 to 2017). With respect to the entire study: The recorded disease courses included relapsing-remitting, secondary progressive and progressive-relapsing multiple sclerosis, and some patients had no subtype annotation. The multiple sclerosis patient repertoires were compared with under 13 previously published healthy control repertoires from donors aged about 6 to 26 years. A subset of samples was prepared in parallel using single-end sample barcoding, then pooled and co-amplified after Illumina adapter ligation.

TCR beta repertoires were profiled from peripheral blood of about a dozen young patients with multiple sclerosis to demonstrate the VDJtools post-analysis software. The multiple sclerosis patients were children and adolescents between about 6 and 16 years of age. The library relied on PCR. Sequencing relied on an Illumina HiSeq 2500. Unique molecular identifiers were incorporated into TCR beta cDNA libraries to reduce PCR and sequencing biases. Roughly 500,000 cDNA molecules were obtained per 1 to 10 million input T cells, so each molecule approximated one T cell. The patient libraries were prepared and sequenced with the same protocol used for the earlier healthy control dataset. Samples belonging to the same batch were prepared together, multiplexed and sequenced on a shared HiSeq lane. Concerning the study's data processing: MIGEC handled the raw barcoded reads, throwing out single-read molecular identifier groups before consensus assembly and CDR3 extraction. Clonotype tables were post-analysed with VDJtools, normalizing diversity by down-sampling all datasets to the smallest sample size. Repertoire overlap clustering matched CDR3 amino acid but not nucleotide sequences to correct batch-related cross-sample contamination. TCRdb itself trimmed the public reads at Q25 with fastp, ran MiXCR and retained productive beta chains. For every CDR3 protein sequence, its rows merge into one entry that carries the most common genes and DNA. The V and J calls were not made by the authors but by TCRdb's processing. The sample table records some 370,000 distinct CDR3 sequences; 30% to 45% of these occur just once. The top ten clones comprise over 10% of the sample.

V was cut back by 3 bases and J by 8 bases, leaving a gap of 7 bases between them. In the germline V gene, CDR1 corresponds to MGHRA and CDR2 to YSYEKL. The cysteine opens and the phenylalanine closes a CDR3 of 12 amino acids. Just CDR3 DNA is preserved here, 36 bases in frame from base 1. On the study overall, not on this receptor specifically: Direct clustering with F measure showed strong co-clustering of samples prepared in the same batch, prompting a batch-effect correction. The control group was slightly older than the multiple sclerosis patient group. Patients showed significantly higher frequencies than controls for five TRBV segments, among them TRBV5-6, TRBV5-1 and TRBV20-1. Significantly lower normalized Chao1 diversity was found in multiple sclerosis patients than in controls, suggesting substantial peripheral T-cell clonal expansion.

The rearrangement joined TRBV4-1 to TRBJ1-4, with no confident D gene call. Sequenced input: blood. This clonotype was sampled from a girl aged 5-17 years with multiple sclerosis. The nucleotide sequence reads as follows: TGCGCCAGCAGCCACCCGTCAGAAAAACTGTTTTTT. This encodes CASSHPSEKLFF.